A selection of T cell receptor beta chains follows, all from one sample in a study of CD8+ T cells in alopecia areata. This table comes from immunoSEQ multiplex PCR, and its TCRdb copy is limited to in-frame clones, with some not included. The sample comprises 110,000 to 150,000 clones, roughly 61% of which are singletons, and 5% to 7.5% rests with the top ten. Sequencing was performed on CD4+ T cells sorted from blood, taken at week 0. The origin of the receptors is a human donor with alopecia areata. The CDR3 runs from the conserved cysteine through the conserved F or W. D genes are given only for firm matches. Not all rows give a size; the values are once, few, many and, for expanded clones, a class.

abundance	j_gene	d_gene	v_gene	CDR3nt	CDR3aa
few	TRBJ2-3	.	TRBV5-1	TGCGCCAGCAGCTTGGACGCCAGCGGGCTCCCGCAGTATTTT	CASSLDASGLPQYF
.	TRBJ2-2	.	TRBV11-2	TGTGCCAGCAGCTTACTCCAAAACACCGGGGAGCTGTTTTTT	CASSLLQNTGELFF
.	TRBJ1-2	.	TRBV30	TGTGCCTGGACCGGCCTAGAAGGCTACACCTTC	CAWTGLEGYTF
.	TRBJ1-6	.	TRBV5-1	TGCGCCAGCAGCCCCGACGGGCTTAATTCACCCCTCCACTTT	CASSPDGLNSPLHF
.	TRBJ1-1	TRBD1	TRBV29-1	TGCAGCGTTGAGGGACAGCAGAACACTGAAGCTTTCTTT	CSVEGQQNTEAFF
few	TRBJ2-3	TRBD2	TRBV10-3	TGTGCCATCAGGGACGGACTAGCGGGGAGTAGCACAGATACGCAGTATTTT	CAIRDGLAGSSTDTQYF
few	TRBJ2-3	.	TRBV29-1	TGCAGCGTTGGGGTCACTAGCACAGATACGCAGTATTTT	CSVGVTSTDTQYF
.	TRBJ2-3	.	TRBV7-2	TGTGCCAGCAGCTCCCAGAATACGCAGTATTTT	CASSSQNTQYF
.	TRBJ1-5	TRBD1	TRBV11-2	TGTGCCAGCAGCTTAGAACAGGGGTTCAATCAGCCCCAGCATTTT	CASSLEQGFNQPQHF
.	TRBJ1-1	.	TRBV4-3	TGCGCCAGCAGCCAAGAACGAGGGCTGACTGAAGCTTTCTTT	CASSQERGLTEAFF
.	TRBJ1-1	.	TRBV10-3	TGTGCCATCAGTGGGACGTTAGAAGCTTTCTTT	CAISGTLEAFF